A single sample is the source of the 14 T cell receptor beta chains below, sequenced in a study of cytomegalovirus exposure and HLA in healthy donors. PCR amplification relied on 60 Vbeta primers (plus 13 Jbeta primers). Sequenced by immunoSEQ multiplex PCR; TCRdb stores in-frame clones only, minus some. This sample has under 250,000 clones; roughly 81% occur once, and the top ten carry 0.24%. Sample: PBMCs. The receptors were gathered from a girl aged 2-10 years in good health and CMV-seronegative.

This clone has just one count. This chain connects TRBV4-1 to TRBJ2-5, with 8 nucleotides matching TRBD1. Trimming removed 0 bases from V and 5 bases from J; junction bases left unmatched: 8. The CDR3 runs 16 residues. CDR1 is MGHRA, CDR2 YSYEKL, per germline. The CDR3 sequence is CASSQDPQGARETQYF. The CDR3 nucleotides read TGCGCCAGCAGCCAAGATCCCCAGGGGGCGAGGGAGACCCAGTACTTC.

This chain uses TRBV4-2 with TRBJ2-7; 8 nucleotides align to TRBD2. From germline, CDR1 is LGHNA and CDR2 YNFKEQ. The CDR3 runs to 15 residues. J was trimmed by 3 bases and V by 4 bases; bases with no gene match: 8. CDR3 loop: CASSPSGGGNYEQYF. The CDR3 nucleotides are TGTGCCAGCAGCCCGAGCGGGGGAGGGAACTACGAGCAGTACTTC.

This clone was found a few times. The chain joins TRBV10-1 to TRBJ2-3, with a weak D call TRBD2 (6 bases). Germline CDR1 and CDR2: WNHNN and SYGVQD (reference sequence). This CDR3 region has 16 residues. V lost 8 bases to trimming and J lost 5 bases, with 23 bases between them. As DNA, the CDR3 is TGCGCCAGCGCAGCTCCCGGCGGGAAAGATAAAGATACGCAGTATTTT. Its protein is CASAAPGGKDKDTQYF.

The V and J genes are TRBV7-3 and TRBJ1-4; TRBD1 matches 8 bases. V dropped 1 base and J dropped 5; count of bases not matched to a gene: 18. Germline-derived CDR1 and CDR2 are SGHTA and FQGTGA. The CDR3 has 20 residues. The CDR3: CASSLNRLQGAIGLNEKLFF. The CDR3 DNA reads TGTGCCAGCAGCTTAAATCGCCTGCAGGGGGCCATCGGATTAAATGAAAAACTGTTTTTT.

The CDR3 DNA sequence: TGTGCCATCAGTGACCCCCTAGCGGGAGGGAACGAGCAGTACTTC. The encoded protein is CAISDPLAGGNEQYF. The V gene is TRBV10-3, the J gene TRBJ2-7, with 12 bases that match TRBD2. The CDR3 runs to 15 residues. V lost 3 bases, J lost 5 bases, and 5 bases stayed unmatched. The V gene's germline CDR1 is ENHRY and CDR2 SYGVKD.

The chain's CDR3 is CASNRGNTEAFF. The DNA for the CDR3 is TGTGCCAGTAACAGGGGGAACACTGAAGCTTTCTTT. This chain joins TRBV19 and TRBJ1-1; 7 positions match TRBD1. The CDR3 is made up of 12 amino acids. Unmatched junction bases numbered 0, after V lost 7 bases and J lost 1 base. The germline gives CDR1 LNHDA, CDR2 SQIVND (reference sequence).

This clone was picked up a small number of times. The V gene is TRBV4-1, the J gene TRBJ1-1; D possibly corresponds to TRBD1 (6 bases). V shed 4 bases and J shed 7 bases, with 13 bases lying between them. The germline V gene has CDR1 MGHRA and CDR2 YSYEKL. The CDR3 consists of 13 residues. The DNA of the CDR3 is TGCGCCAGCAGCCGAGACAGGCTTGGTGAAGCTTTCTTT. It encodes CASSRDRLGEAFF.

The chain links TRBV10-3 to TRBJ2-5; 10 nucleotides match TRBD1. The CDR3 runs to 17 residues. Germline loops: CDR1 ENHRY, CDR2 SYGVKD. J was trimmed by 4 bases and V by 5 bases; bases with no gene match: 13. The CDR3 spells CAISSRTGGTFGETQYF. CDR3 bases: TGTGCCATCAGTTCAAGGACAGGGGGGACGTTTGGAGAGACCCAGTACTTC.

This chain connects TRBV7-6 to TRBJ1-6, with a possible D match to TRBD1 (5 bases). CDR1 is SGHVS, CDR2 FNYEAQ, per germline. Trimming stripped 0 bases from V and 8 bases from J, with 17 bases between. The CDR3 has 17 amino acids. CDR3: CASSLAGWAGKDSPLHF. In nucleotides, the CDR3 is TGTGCCAGCAGCTTAGCGGGGTGGGCAGGGAAGGATTCACCCCTCCACTTT.

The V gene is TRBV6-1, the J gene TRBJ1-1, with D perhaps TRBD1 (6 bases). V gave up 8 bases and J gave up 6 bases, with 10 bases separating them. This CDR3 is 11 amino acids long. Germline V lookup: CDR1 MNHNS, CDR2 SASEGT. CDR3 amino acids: CASWGGAEAFF. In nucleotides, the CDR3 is TGTGCCAGCTGGGGGGGCGCTGAAGCTTTCTTT.

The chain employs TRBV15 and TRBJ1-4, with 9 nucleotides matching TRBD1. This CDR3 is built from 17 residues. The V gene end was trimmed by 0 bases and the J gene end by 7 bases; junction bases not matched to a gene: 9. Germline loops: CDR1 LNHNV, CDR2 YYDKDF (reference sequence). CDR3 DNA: TGTGCCACCAGCAGAGATCGGTGGGACAGGGCGGGTGAAAAACTGTTTTTT. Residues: CATSRDRWDRAGEKLFF. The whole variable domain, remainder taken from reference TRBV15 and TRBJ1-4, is DAMVIQNPRYQVTQFGKPVTLSCSQTLNHNVMYWYQQKSSQAPKLLFHYYDKDFNNEADTPDNFQSRRPNTSFCFLDIRSPGLGDTAMYLCATSRDRWDRAGEKLFFGSGTQLSVL.

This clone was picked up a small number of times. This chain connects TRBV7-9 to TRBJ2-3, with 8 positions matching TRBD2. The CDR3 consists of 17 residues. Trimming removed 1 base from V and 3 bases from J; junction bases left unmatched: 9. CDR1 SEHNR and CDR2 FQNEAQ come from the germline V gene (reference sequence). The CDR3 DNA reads TGTGCCAGCAGCTTAGGGATCTTGAGCGGGAGTACAGATACGCAGTATTTT. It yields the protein CASSLGILSGSTDTQYF. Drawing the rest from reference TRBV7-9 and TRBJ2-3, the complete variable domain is DTGVSQNPRHKITKRGQNVTFRCDPISEHNRLYWYRQTLGQGPEFLTYFQNEAQLEKSRLLSDRFSAERPKGSFSTLEIQRTEQGDSAMYLCASSLGILSGSTDTQYFGPGTRLTVL.

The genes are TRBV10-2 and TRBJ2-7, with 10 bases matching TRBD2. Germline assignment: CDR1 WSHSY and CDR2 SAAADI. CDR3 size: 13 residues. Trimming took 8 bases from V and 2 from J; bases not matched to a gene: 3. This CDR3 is CASGLAVTYEQYF. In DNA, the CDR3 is TGCGCCAGCGGACTAGCGGTAACCTACGAGCAGTACTTC.

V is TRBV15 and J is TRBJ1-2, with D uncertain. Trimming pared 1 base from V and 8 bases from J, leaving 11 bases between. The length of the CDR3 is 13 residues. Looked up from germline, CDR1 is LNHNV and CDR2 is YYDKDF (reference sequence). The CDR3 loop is CATSRVGLRGYTF. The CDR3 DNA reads TGTGCCACCAGCAGAGTTGGGCTACGAGGCTACACCTTC. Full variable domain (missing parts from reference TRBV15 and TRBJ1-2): DAMVIQNPRYQVTQFGKPVTLSCSQTLNHNVMYWYQQKSSQAPKLLFHYYDKDFNNEADTPDNFQSRRPNTSFCFLDIRSPGLGDTAMYLCATSRVGLRGYTFGSGTRLTVV.